This T cell receptor beta chain appears in the sequencing data of a study of post-analysis software for immune sequencing data. Across the whole study: Some patients lacked subtype; others had relapsing-remitting, secondary progressive or progressive-relapsing disease.

Study-wide results and limits: Among five TRBV segments more frequent in patients than controls were TRBV5-6, TRBV5-1 and TRBV20-1. Normalized Chao1 diversity in multiple sclerosis patients fell significantly below that of controls. The F measure placed samples prepared in the same batch into strongly shared clusters.

This clonotype was counted between two and nine times. The antigen is unknown. Built from TCR beta cDNA, the libraries had unique molecular identifiers in them. There were about 0.95 to 11 million T cells, and about half a million cDNA molecules came from them. TCRdb fed the PCR reads into MiXCR, producing one record per CDR3 protein. The sample carries about 430,000 distinct CDR3 sequences, approximately 39% recorded once. Deletions cut 2 bases from V and 7 bases from J, with 14 bases between. CDR3 length: 14 residues. The germline gives CDR1 MNHEY, CDR2 SVGAGI. V usage is TRBV6-5 and J usage is TRBJ2-5; unclear D gene. This TCR derives from a girl aged 2-10 years with multiple sclerosis. Sequencing was done on a sample of blood. The CDR3 coding sequence is TGTGCCAGCAGTTACCCTTCAGTTCCAAGGACCCAGTACTTC. Encoded protein: CASSYPSVPRTQYF.